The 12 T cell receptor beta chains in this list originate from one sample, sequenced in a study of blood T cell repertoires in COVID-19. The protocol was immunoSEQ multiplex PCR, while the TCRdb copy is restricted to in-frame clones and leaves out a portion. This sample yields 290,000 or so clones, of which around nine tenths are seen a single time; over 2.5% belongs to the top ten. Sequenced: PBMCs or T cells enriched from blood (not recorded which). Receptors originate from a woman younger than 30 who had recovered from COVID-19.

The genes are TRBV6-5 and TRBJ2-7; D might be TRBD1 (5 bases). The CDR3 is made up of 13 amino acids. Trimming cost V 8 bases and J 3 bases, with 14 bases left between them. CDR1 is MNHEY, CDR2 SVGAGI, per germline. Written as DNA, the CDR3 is TGTGCCAGCGCAGGGCCCACAATCTACGAGCAGTACTTC. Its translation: CASAGPTIYEQYF.

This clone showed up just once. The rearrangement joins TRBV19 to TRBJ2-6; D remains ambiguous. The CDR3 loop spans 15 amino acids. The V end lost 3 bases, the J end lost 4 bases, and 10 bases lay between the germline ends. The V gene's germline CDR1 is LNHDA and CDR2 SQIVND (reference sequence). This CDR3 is CASSMVIAGANVLTF. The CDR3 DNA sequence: TGTGCCAGTAGTATGGTGATAGCCGGGGCCAACGTCCTGACTTTC.

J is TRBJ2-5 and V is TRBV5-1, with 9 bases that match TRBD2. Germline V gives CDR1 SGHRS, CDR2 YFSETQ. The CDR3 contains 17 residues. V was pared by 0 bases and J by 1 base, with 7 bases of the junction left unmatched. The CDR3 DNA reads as TGCGCCAGCAGCTTGGCCGGAGCGGGAGGTGGCCAAGAGACCCAGTACTTC. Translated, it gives CASSLAGAGGGQETQYF.

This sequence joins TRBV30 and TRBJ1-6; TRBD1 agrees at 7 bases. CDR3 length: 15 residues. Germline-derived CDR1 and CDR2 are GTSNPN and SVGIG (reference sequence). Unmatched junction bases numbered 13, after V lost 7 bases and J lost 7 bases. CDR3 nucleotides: TGTGCCTTCCTAGAACAGGGGCTTGGGAATTCACCCCTCCACTTT. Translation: CAFLEQGLGNSPLHF.

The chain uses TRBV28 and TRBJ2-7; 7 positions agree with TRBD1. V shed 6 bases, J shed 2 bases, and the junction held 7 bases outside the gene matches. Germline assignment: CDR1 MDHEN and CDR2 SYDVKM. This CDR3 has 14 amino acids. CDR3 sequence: CASRKVTGAYEQYF. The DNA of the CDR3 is TGTGCCAGCAGGAAGGTAACAGGGGCCTACGAGCAGTACTTC.

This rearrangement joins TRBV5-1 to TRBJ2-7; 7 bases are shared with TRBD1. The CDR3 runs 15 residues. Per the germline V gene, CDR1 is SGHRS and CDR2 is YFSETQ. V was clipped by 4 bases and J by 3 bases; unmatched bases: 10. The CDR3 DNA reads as TGCGCCAGCAGCCCCAGTGGGGACAGACACTACGAGCAGTACTTC. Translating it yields CASSPSGDRHYEQYF.

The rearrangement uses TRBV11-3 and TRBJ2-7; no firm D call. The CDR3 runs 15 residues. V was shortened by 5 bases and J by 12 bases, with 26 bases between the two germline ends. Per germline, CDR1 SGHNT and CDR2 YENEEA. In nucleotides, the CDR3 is TGTGCCAGCAGCCTTCCAGCCGCCTACCCTATCGGGTGGTACTTC. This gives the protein CASSLPAAYPIGWYF.

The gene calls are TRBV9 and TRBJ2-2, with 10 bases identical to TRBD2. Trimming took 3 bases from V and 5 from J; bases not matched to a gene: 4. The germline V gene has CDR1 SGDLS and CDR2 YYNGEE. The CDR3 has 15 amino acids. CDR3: CASSASGRGTGELFF. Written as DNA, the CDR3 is TGTGCCAGCAGCGCAAGCGGGAGGGGGACCGGGGAGCTGTTTTTT.

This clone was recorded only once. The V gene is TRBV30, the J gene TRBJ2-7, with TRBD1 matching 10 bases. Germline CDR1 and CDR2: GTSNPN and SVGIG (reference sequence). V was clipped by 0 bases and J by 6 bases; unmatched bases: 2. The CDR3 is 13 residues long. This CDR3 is CAWSVDRGREQYF. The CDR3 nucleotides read TGTGCCTGGAGTGTAGACAGGGGGCGCGAGCAGTACTTC.

The CDR3 DNA is TGTGCCAGCAGCTATGGACAGGTTAGAGGCTATGGCTACACCTTC. It translates to CASSYGQVRGYGYTF. This chain uses TRBV3-1 (or the pseudogene TRBV3-2) with TRBJ1-2; TRBD1 matches at 7 bases. Germline V gives CDR1 LGHDT, CDR2 YNNKEL (reference sequence). The CDR3 loop spans 15 amino acids. With V trimmed by 5 bases and J by 4 bases, 10 bases remained unmatched.

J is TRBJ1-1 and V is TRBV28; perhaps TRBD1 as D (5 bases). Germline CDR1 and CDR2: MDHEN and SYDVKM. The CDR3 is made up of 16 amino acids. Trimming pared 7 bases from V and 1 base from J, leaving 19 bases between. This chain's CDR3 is CASTIPPPGRNTEAFF. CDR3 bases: TGTGCCAGCACCATCCCCCCGCCAGGGCGGAACACTGAAGCTTTCTTT. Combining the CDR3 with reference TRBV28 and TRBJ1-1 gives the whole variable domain DVKVTQSSRYLVKRTGEKVFLECVQDMDHENMFWYRQDPGLGLRLIYFSYDVKMKEKGDIPEGYSVSREKKERFSLILESASTNQTSMYLCASTIPPPGRNTEAFFGQGTRLTVV.

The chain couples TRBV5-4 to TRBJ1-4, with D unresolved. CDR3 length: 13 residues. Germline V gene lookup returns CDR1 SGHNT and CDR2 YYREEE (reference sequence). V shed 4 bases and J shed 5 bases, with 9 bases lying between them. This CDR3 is CASSLDSNEKLFF. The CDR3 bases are TGTGCCAGCAGCCTGGACTCGAATGAAAAACTGTTTTTT.